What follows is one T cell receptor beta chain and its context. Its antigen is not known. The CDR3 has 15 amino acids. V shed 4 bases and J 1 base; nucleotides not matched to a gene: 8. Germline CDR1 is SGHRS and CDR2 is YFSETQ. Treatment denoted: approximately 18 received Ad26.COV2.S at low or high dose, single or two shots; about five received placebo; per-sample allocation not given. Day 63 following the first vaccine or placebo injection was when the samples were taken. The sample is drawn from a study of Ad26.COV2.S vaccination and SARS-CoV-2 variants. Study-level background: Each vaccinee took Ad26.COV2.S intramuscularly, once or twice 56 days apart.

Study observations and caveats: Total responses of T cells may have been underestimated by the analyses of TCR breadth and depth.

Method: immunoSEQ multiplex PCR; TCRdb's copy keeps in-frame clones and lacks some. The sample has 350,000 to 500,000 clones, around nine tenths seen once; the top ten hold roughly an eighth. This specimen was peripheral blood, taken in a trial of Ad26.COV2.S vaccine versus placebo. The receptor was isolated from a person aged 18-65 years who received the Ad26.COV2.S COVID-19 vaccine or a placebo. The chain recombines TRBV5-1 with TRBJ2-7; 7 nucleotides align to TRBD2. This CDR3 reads CASSLGLVRSYEQYF. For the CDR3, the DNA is TGCGCCAGCAGCCTAGGACTAGTTCGGTCCTACGAGCAGTACTTC. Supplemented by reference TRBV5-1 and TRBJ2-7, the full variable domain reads KAGVTQTPRYLIKTRGQQVTLSCSPISGHRSVSWYQQTPGQGLQFLFEYFSETQRNKGNFPGRFSGRQFSNSRSEMNVSTLELGDSALYLCASSLGLVRSYEQYFGPGTRLTVT.